The clone carrying this T cell receptor (beta chain) was recorded many times. The sample comes from a study of regulatory T cells in long-lasting Graves disease. V lost 4 bases to trimming and J lost 9 bases, with 8 bases between them. The germline V gene has CDR1 MDHEN and CDR2 SYDVKM. The CDR3 is 11 residues long. Time point given: newly diagnosed GD, antithyroid drugs for less than 3 months. PBMC RNA served as the TCR library source. HTBI primers from iRepertoire and Arm-PCR of CDR3 regions yielded the TCR beta libraries. MiXCR, run by TCRdb on the multiplex PCR reads, gives a single entry per CDR3 protein. The table includes about 460,000 distinct CDR3 sequences, around 15% detected once. The same data also went into a second study, on T cells in Graves' hyperthyroidism and ophthalmopathy. According to that study: In blood, most of the thyroid clonotypes expanded above 0.001 were also present.

The starting material was peripheral blood mononuclear cells (PBMCs), obtained at new diagnosis, from a patient treated with antithyroid drugs. The rearrangement uses TRBV28 and TRBJ2-3; D gene ambiguous. This TCR came from a woman aged 45-59 years with Graves disease. As DNA, the CDR3 is TGTGCCAGCAGTTACCAAGACACGCAGTATTTT. Amino acids: CASSYQDTQYF.